This T cell receptor (beta chain) was captured in a study of T cell clones after liver transplantation. Study in general: Immunosuppression withdrawal was tried within 2 years after liver transplantation in this trial. Standard immunosuppression, with no induction, continued until 12-24 months after transplant. Patients counted as tolerant after at least one year off all immunosuppression, enzymes not exceeding twice normal.

The CDR3 is 15 residues long. Looked up from germline, CDR1 is SNHLY and CDR2 is FYNNEI. Trimming removed 3 bases from V and 4 bases from J; junction bases left unmatched: 5. Details on this clone: Its antigen is unknown.

TCRdb's copy holds only in-frame clones and misses some; the assay was immunoSEQ multiplex PCR. The table shows about 45,000 clones, with around 84% occurring only once. Regarding the study as a whole: Donor-reactive sequences fell more than third party-reactive ones, suggesting partial deletion.

The sequenced sample was CD4+ T cells from blood, obtained 24 months after liver transplant. The V and J genes are TRBV2 and TRBJ2-1; 8 bases line up with TRBD2. This clonotype was obtained from a human patient who received a liver transplant. The graft donor may be the source of some T cells. The CDR3 loop reads CASSEIAGLYNEQFF. DNA of the CDR3: TGTGCCAGCAGTGAGATAGCGGGACTATACAATGAGCAGTTCTTC. The entire variable domain, with the rest obtained from reference TRBV2 and TRBJ2-1, is as follows: EPEVTQTPSHQVTQMGQEVILRCVPISNHLYFYWYRQILGQKVEFLVSFYNNEISEKSEIFDDQFSVERPDGSNFTLKIRSTKLEDSAMYFCASSEIAGLYNEQFFGPGTRLTVL.